Below, 12 T cell receptor beta chains from the same sample are listed, as sequenced in a study of T-cell reconstitution after alpha-beta-depleted transplantation in children. This sample's TCRbeta library carried unique molecular identifier barcodes. MiXCR was run by TCRdb on the PCR reads, yielding one entry per CDR3 protein. There are over 150,000 distinct CDR3 sequences in the sample; about 7% occur only once, and more than 5.5% lies in the top ten. Sequenced here: PBMCs, sampled before TCRalphabeta/CD19-depleted stem cell transplant. The source is a boy between 2 and 10 years old with acute lymphoblastic leukemia, due to receive a stem cell transplant.

There are a few counts of this clonotype. V gene TRBV14 combines with J gene TRBJ2-7, with a possible D match to TRBD2 (7 bases). The CDR3 spans 14 residues. In germline, CDR1 is SGHDN, CDR2 FVKESK. V was pared by 4 bases and J by 2 bases, with 12 bases between. DNA for the CDR3: TGTGCCAGCAGCCCGCGGGGGCACACCTACGAGCAGTACTTC. It codes for CASSPRGHTYEQYF. The entire variable domain, with the rest obtained from reference TRBV14 and TRBJ2-7, is as follows: EAGVTQFPSHSVIEKGQTVTLRCDPISGHDNLYWYRRVMGKEIKFLLHFVKESKQDESGMPNNRFLAERTGGTYSTLKVQPAELEDSGVYFCASSPRGHTYEQYFGPGTRLTVT.

About this clonotype itself: One end of the junction is discordant with germline, which a read error may explain. V and J are TRBV20-1 and TRBJ2-6, with TRBD2 matching over 11 bases. Germline V gene data show CDR1 as DFQATT and CDR2 as SNEGSKA (reference sequence). The CDR3 totals 20 residues. The CDR3 bases are TGCTGTGCTAGAGATTCTTCACTAGCGGGAGCCATAACTGGGGCCAACGTCCTGACTTTC. Translated, it gives CCARDSSLAGAITGANVLTF.

This clonotype was detected ten times or more. DNA of the CDR3: TGTGCCAGCAGCATCGGACTAGCGGGGGGGCGCGCCGGGGAGCTGTTTTTT. Its protein is CASSIGLAGGRAGELFF. This chain connects TRBV13 to TRBJ2-2, with 15 bases aligning to TRBD2. This CDR3 spans 17 amino acids. From germline, CDR1 is PRHDT and CDR2 FYEKMQ (reference sequence). J gave up 6 bases and V 5 bases, and 7 bases lay outside the gene matches. The full variable domain, completed using reference TRBV13 and TRBJ2-2, is AAGVIQSPRHLIKEKRETATLKCYPIPRHDTVYWYQQGPGQDPQFLISFYEKMQSDKGSIPDRFSAQQFSDYHSELNMSSLELGDSALYFCASSIGLAGGRAGELFFGEGSRLTVL.

The rearrangement uses TRBV6-1 and TRBJ1-1, with D unclear. Germline V gene data show CDR1 as MNHNS and CDR2 as SASEGT. Trimming took 7 bases from V and 7 from J, leaving 10 bases between them. CDR3 length equals 11 residues. CDR3 sequence (DNA): TGTGCCAGCATCGGACCGTTTGAAGCTTTCTTT. The encoded protein is CASIGPFEAFF.

Many counts were recorded for this clonotype. The V and J genes are TRBV28 and TRBJ1-1; D is ambiguous. Germline CDR1 reads MDHEN; CDR2 reads SYDVKM. The CDR3 length is 15 residues. Deletions cut 3 bases from V and 7 bases from J, with 18 bases between. In DNA form, the CDR3 reads TGTGCCAGCAGTTTCATGGCCAGTGGAACGGGTGAAGCTTTCTTT. Its protein is CASSFMASGTGEAFF.

This clonotype was counted many times. The rearrangement links TRBV6-5 to TRBJ1-2; D is perhaps TRBD1 (5 bases). Trimming took off 4 bases at V and 3 bases at J, with 9 bases between the two ends. This CDR3 contains 13 residues. In germline, CDR1 is MNHEY, CDR2 SVGAGI. The chain's CDR3 is CASSWGEDYGYTF. DNA for the CDR3: TGTGCCAGCAGTTGGGGGGAGGACTATGGCTACACCTTC.

This clonotype was seen repeatedly, ten times or more. The V and J genes are TRBV20-1 and TRBJ1-6, with TRBD1 matching over 8 bases. Trimming removed 3 bases from V and 7 bases from J; junction bases left unmatched: 5. Looked up from germline, CDR1 is DFQATT and CDR2 is SNEGSKA (reference sequence). The CDR3 length is 14 residues. CDR3 sequence (DNA): TGCAGTGCTAGGGTGACAGGGGAAAATTCACCCCTCCACTTT. This sequence encodes CSARVTGENSPLHF.

This clonotype was detected ten times or more. This chain uses TRBV6-2 or TRBV6-3 with TRBJ2-1; perhaps TRBD2 as D (6 bases). Germline CDR1 is MNHEY and CDR2 is SVGEGT. V was pared by 6 bases and J by 8 bases, with 17 bases between. This CDR3 contains 14 residues. As DNA, the CDR3 is TGTGCCAGCAGAGCATCGACTAGTTTCTATGAGCAGTTCTTC. Translating gives CASRASTSFYEQFF.

This clonotype was found many times. The CDR3 DNA follows: TGTGCCAGCAGCCCGCCGTGGCAGGGAACCGGGGAGCTGTTTTTT. This gives the protein CASSPPWQGTGELFF. The rearrangement joins TRBV3-1 to TRBJ2-2; tentatively, D is TRBD1 (5 bases). The CDR3 has 15 amino acids. Germline loops: CDR1 LGHDT, CDR2 YNNKEL (reference sequence). V lost 4 bases, J lost 5 bases, and 14 bases lay in between.

The chain is built from TRBV30 and TRBJ2-7; D may be TRBD1 or TRBD2 (6 bases each). CDR3 length equals 13 residues. Per germline, CDR1 GTSNPN and CDR2 SVGIG (reference sequence). V lost 5 bases and J 2 bases, leaving 13 bases between the germline ends. CDR3 protein: CAWAGQGPYEQYF. The CDR3 DNA is TGTGCCTGGGCGGGGCAGGGGCCCTACGAGCAGTACTTC.

This clonotype appeared many times. The chain has TRBV29-1 and TRBJ1-4; D is unresolved. V was trimmed by 6 bases and J by 0 bases, leaving 11 bases between them. CDR1 and CDR2 from the germline V gene are SQVTM and ANQGSEA. This CDR3 comprises 14 residues. The CDR3 DNA reads as TGCAGCGTCTCCGGGATTACAACTAATGAAAAACTGTTTTTT. Encoded protein: CSVSGITTNEKLFF.

This clonotype was observed a few times. The chain is built from TRBV12-3 or TRBV12-4 and TRBJ2-1; TRBD2 aligns across 8 bases. This CDR3 has 15 residues. J gave up 4 bases and V 4 bases, and 6 bases lay outside the gene matches. CDR3 nucleotides: TGTGCCAGCAGTTCCAGCGGGAGACTATACAATGAGCAGTTCTTC. This translates into CASSSSGRLYNEQFF.